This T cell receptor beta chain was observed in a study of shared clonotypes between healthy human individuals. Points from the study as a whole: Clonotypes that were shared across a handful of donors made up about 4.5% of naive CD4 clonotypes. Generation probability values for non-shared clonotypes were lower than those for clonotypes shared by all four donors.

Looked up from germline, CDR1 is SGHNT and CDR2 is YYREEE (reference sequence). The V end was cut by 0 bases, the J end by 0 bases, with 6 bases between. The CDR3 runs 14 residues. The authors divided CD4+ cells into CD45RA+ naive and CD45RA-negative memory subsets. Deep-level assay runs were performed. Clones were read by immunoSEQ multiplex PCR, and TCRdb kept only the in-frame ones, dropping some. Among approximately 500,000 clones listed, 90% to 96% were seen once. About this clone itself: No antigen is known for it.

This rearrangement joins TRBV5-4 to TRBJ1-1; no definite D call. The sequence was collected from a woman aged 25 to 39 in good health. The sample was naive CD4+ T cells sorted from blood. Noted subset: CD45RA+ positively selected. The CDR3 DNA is TGTGCCAGCAGCTTGGAGCAGATGAACACTGAAGCTTTCTTT. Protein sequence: CASSLEQMNTEAFF.